This entry concerns a single T cell receptor beta chain. Antigen unknown. The data stem from a study of T cells in Graves' hyperthyroidism and ophthalmopathy. Background on the study: Peripheral blood samples were taken at initial diagnosis, prior to any treatment.

Amplification of TCR beta CDR3 regions was performed using RNA transcripts as template. The HTBI primer set drove a first-round RT-PCR of the TCR CDR3. In TCRdb, the multiplex PCR reads were re-called with MiXCR into one record per CDR3 protein. The sample consists of around 420,000 distinct CDR3 sequences, about 15% of them appearing once. Whole-study findings and limits: Blood also contained most expanded thyroid clonotypes above 0.001.

The study defined stable Graves' hyperthyroidism as no ophthalmopathy progression within 18 months. Clinical symptoms, serum thyroxine and TRAb, thyroid ultrasound and orbital computed tomography were used for the diagnoses. The trim removed 1 base at V and 0 bases at J, leaving 15 bases unmatched. Germline V lookup: CDR1 SGDLS, CDR2 YYNGEE. The CDR3 is 20 residues long. The sequencing input was blood. This chain uses TRBV9 with TRBJ2-2; 7 nucleotides match TRBD2. This sequence was found in a woman aged 18-29 years with Graves' hyperthyroidism. CDR3 loop: CASSVNYGGGPLTNTGELFF. The CDR3 DNA reads as TGTGCCAGCAGCGTAAACTATGGGGGGGGTCCGTTAACGAACACCGGGGAGCTGTTTTTT.